This T cell receptor beta chain appears in the sequencing data of a study of blood T cell repertoires in COVID-19 (dated by TCRdb to about 2020). Study-wide context: Samples covering the acute and convalescent phases of COVID-19 were provided by collaborators in the United States, Italy and Spain. Subjects who had been exposed to COVID-19, were actively infected with it, or had recovered from it provided the deeply sampled blood TCRbeta repertoires that made up the dataset. The sample metadata nearly always contained a de-identified subject ID, COVID-19 status, age in years and sex. Where available, HLA class I and class II types were taken from metadata supplied by the sample provider and were not determined by assay-based typing. A freely available public database, intended as a resource for researchers studying the immune response to SARS-CoV-2, is where the repertoires were released. Samples were obtained from the ongoing ImmuneRACE study (first 160 participants) and from 1,200 or so subjects provided by 6 global collaborators. The material from the prospective study consisted of cDNA or gDNA derived from T cells, B-cell-depleted T cells, or PBMCs.

The germline V gene specifies SGDLS as CDR1 and YYNGEE as CDR2. The CDR3 spans 17 residues, from the cysteine through the phenylalanine. The read is trimmed to its CDR3 DNA, 51 bases read in frame from base 1. At the junction V is shortened by 4 bases and J by 6 bases, with 25 bases in between. The collaborating institutions used their own protocols to collect whole blood in K2EDTA tubes. For TCRbeta analysis, collaborators shipped samples as frozen whole blood, isolated PBMCs, or DNA extracted from either of those sample types. On this clone itself: The antigen it binds to is not known. Nothing much larger sits one base from this clone, and base qualities are not available.

Broader findings and caveats from the paper: Clinical and demographic metadata were provided uncurated, with the amount varying by source and participant.

TCRbeta CDR3 regions were amplified from genomic DNA using the immunoSEQ Assay, a bias-controlled multiplex PCR. The study's processing was this. Nucleated cell counts per sample were estimated from amplification of reference gene primers within the assay. To quantify the absolute abundance of each unique TCRbeta CDR3 rearrangement, sequence reads were collapsed and filtered. For each sample, productive Simpson clonality was calculated as the square root of Simpson's diversity index across productive rearrangements. In TCRdb, the immuneACCESS table is reduced to in-frame sequences with V and J assigned. These tables do not hold every clone; where another copy was compared, an unresolved V gene accounts for under half, and the others remain unexplained. That table is the source of V, J and clone size, and D and trimming were worked out from the DNA. A total of fewer than 250,000 clones appear in this sample, around 84% of them only once. Of the sample, 3% to 3.5% is held by the ten largest clones.

The chain links TRBV9 with TRBJ1-2, and the D gene may be TRBD1, 6 bases matching. The receptor comes from a man between 60 and 70 years old with acute or convalescent COVID-19. The sample consisted of peripheral blood. The CDR3 region reads CASSPTGGGATKNGYTF. The DNA sequence is TGTGCCAGCAGCCCAACCGGGGGGGGCGCGACTAAAAATGGCTACACCTTC.